Shown below are 18 T cell receptor beta chains from a single sample sequenced in a study of blood T cell repertoires in COVID-19. This table comes from immunoSEQ multiplex PCR, and its TCRdb copy is limited to in-frame clones, with some not included. The sample comprises more than 20,000 clones, approximately 88% of which are singletons, and 20% to 25% rests with the top ten. Specimen: peripheral blood. Every receptor here comes from an older man with active or convalescent COVID-19.

This chain links TRBV7-2 with TRBJ1-2; D unclear. The germline CDR1 and CDR2 sequences are SGHTA and FQGNSA. V dropped 5 bases and J dropped 7 bases, with 20 bases sitting between them. The CDR3 has 15 residues. CDR3 DNA sequence: TGTGCCAGCAGCCTAGAGGGAGCCATCACGGGTGGCTACACCTTC. Protein: CASSLEGAITGGYTF.

This chain connects TRBV19 to TRBJ1-5, with D hard to call. The V gene's germline CDR1 is LNHDA and CDR2 SQIVND (reference sequence). CDR3 length: 13 amino acids. Trimming pared 0 bases from V and 6 bases from J, leaving 6 bases between. The CDR3 loop reads CASSIDSGQPQHF. As DNA, the CDR3 is TGTGCCAGTAGTATAGATTCGGGTCAGCCCCAGCATTTT.

This rearrangement joins TRBV4-2 to TRBJ2-1; TRBD2 matches at 11 bases. The germline V gene has CDR1 LGHNA and CDR2 YNFKEQ. The CDR3 length is 18 residues. J gave up 12 bases and V 4 bases, and 20 bases lay outside the gene matches. This CDR3 is CASSPPETGLAAKGTQFF. The CDR3 DNA reads TGTGCCAGCAGCCCCCCGGAAACGGGACTAGCGGCCAAGGGGACGCAGTTCTTC.

The chain employs TRBV7-3 and TRBJ2-1, with a tentative D call TRBD2 (5 bases). The CDR3 is made up of 13 amino acids. Trimming left V 2 bases short and J 10 bases short, with 12 bases between. CDR1 SGHTA and CDR2 FQGTGA come from the germline V gene. DNA for the CDR3: TGTGCCAGCAGCTTATCGGTGGGCGGGGAGCAGTTCTTC. Its translation is CASSLSVGGEQFF. The whole variable domain, filled in from reference TRBV7-3 and TRBJ2-1, reads GAGVSQTPSNKVTEKGKYVELRCDPISGHTALYWYRQSLGQGPEFLIYFQGTGAADDSGLPNDRFFAVRPEGSVSTLKIQRTERGDSAVYLCASSLSVGGEQFFGPGTRLTVL.

The chain combines TRBV6-1 with TRBJ2-4; D may be TRBD2 (5 bases). V lost 1 base, J lost 0 bases, and 7 bases lay in between. CDR1 and CDR2 from the germline V gene are MNHNS and SASEGT. This CDR3 comprises 15 residues. Here the CDR3 reads CASSEGTLAKNIQYF. Written as DNA, the CDR3 is TGTGCCAGCAGTGAAGGGACTCTAGCCAAAAACATTCAGTACTTC.

This sequence joins TRBV6-5 and TRBJ1-2; TRBD1 might be the D (5 bases). Germline V gives CDR1 MNHEY, CDR2 SVGAGI. The CDR3 is 12 residues long. V gave up 5 bases and J gave up 5 bases, with 9 bases separating them. The DNA of the CDR3 is TGTGCCAGCAGTCTTAGGGGTTATGGCTACACCTTC. Its translation: CASSLRGYGYTF.

J is TRBJ2-7 and V is TRBV5-1; 7 nucleotides match TRBD1. Germline V gives CDR1 SGHRS, CDR2 YFSETQ. With 4 bases clipped from V and 2 bases from J, the junction kept 15 bases outside the gene matches. The CDR3 length is 17 residues. CDR3 sequence (DNA): TGCGCCAGCAGCCGCCGACCGAGGACAGGCTTCGCCTACGAGCAGTACTTC. Translating gives CASSRRPRTGFAYEQYF.

The chain recombines TRBV5-4 with TRBJ2-4, with 10 bases lining up with TRBD1. The J segment lost 9 bases and the V segment lost 0 bases, leaving 6 bases of the junction unmatched. In germline, CDR1 is SGHNT, CDR2 YYREEE (reference sequence). The CDR3 is 15 amino acids. CDR3 residues: CASSLVGTGVGIQYF. The CDR3 DNA is TGTGCCAGCAGCTTGGTTGGGACAGGGGTTGGCATTCAGTACTTC. Based on the CDR3 plus reference TRBV5-4 and TRBJ2-4, the full variable domain is ETGVTQSPTHLIKTRGQQVTLRCSSQSGHNTVSWYQQALGQGPQFIFQYYREEENGRGNFPPRFSGLQFPNYSSELNVNALELDDSALYLCASSLVGTGVGIQYFGAGTRLSVL.

The chain recombines TRBV19 with TRBJ2-7; D possibly corresponds to TRBD1 (6 bases). CDR1 and CDR2 from the germline V gene are LNHDA and SQIVND (reference sequence). This CDR3 has 14 amino acids. V was shortened by 4 bases and J by 1 base, with 11 bases between the two germline ends. CDR3 sequence: CASSKGDRSYEQYF. CDR3 bases: TGTGCCAGTAGTAAGGGCGACAGGTCCTACGAGCAGTACTTC.

The chain is built from TRBV4-1 and TRBJ2-7; maybe TRBD1 (6 bases). Germline V gives CDR1 MGHRA, CDR2 YSYEKL. V was cut by 0 bases and J by 2 bases, with 11 bases left in between. CDR3 length: 15 residues. CDR3 sequence reads: CASSQDLQGTYEQYF. As DNA, the CDR3 is TGCGCCAGCAGCCAAGATCTACAGGGAACCTACGAGCAGTACTTC.

This chain links TRBV4-1 with TRBJ1-1; 7 bases map to TRBD1. The CDR3 consists of 14 residues. The junction had 2 bases not matched to a gene; V was cut back by 1 base and J by 3 bases. In germline, CDR1 is MGHRA, CDR2 YSYEKL. CDR3 region: CASSQVGGYTEAFF. The CDR3 region has the DNA TGCGCCAGCAGCCAAGTAGGGGGCTACACTGAAGCTTTCTTT.

This chain links TRBV5-1 with TRBJ2-1; 7 bases are shared with TRBD1. The germline V gene has CDR1 SGHRS and CDR2 YFSETQ. The CDR3 length is 14 residues. Unmatched junction bases numbered 6, after V lost 4 bases and J lost 5 bases. The CDR3 here is CASSIVTGNNEQFF. In DNA form, the CDR3 reads TGCGCCAGCAGCATCGTGACAGGGAACAATGAGCAGTTCTTC. The complete variable domain, with remaining parts taken from reference TRBV5-1 and TRBJ2-1, reads KAGVTQTPRYLIKTRGQQVTLSCSPISGHRSVSWYQQTPGQGLQFLFEYFSETQRNKGNFPGRFSGRQFSNSRSEMNVSTLELGDSALYLCASSIVTGNNEQFFGPGTRLTVL.

The chain carries TRBV5-1 and TRBJ2-7; 12 bases align to TRBD1. The germline V gene encodes CDR1 SGHRS and CDR2 YFSETQ. Losses at the gene ends were 3 bases for V and 7 bases for J; bases not matched to a gene: 8. This CDR3 is built from 15 residues. CDR3 bases: TGCGCCAGCAGCTCCGGGACAGGGGGCCCTACAGAGCAGTACTTC. This encodes CASSSGTGGPTEQYF.

This clone ranks as medium-sized (0.01 to 0.1%). The chain uses TRBV6-1 and TRBJ2-1, with 7 bases identical to TRBD2. This CDR3 spans 15 amino acids. Germline lookup yields CDR1 MNHNS and CDR2 SASEGT. V shed 3 bases, J shed 4 bases, and the junction held 6 bases outside the gene matches. The CDR3 loop is CASSESGTLYNEQFF. In DNA form, the CDR3 reads TGTGCCAGCAGTGAGAGCGGGACCCTTTACAATGAGCAGTTCTTC.

This chain uses TRBV19 with TRBJ2-1; 12 bases match TRBD2. The CDR3 sequence is 15 residues long. Germline V gives CDR1 LNHDA, CDR2 SQIVND (reference sequence). The V gene end was trimmed by 4 bases and the J gene end by 4 bases; junction bases not matched to a gene: 2. CDR3 amino acids: CASSTGLAGYNEQFF. The CDR3 DNA is TGTGCCAGTAGTACCGGACTAGCGGGATACAATGAGCAGTTCTTC.

This clone was picked up a small number of times. This chain uses TRBV5-6 with TRBJ2-1; 9 bases match TRBD1. V trimming: 4 bases; J trimming: 5 bases; junction bases outside the gene matches: 13. The CDR3 runs to 17 residues. CDR1 SGHDT and CDR2 YYEEEE come from the germline V gene. CDR3 region: CASSVEGTGTGNNEQFF. CDR3 nucleotide sequence: TGTGCCAGCAGCGTGGAGGGGACCGGGACAGGGAACAATGAGCAGTTCTTC.

The chain uses TRBV10-3 and TRBJ1-2; the D gene is possibly TRBD1 (6 bases). The V end lost 4 bases, the J end lost 6 bases, and 9 bases lay between the germline ends. This CDR3 has 12 residues. Germline CDR1 ENHRY, CDR2 SYGVKD. This CDR3 is CAISVTGDGYTF. The CDR3 DNA reads as TGTGCCATCAGTGTGACAGGAGATGGCTACACCTTC.

This clone was seen more than once but under ten times. This chain uses TRBV9 with TRBJ2-1; 7 bases are a match to TRBD2. The CDR3 has 15 residues. V shed 0 bases, J shed 7 bases, and the junction held 7 bases outside the gene matches. In germline, CDR1 is SGDLS, CDR2 YYNGEE. The CDR3 region is CASSVAAGRGNEQFF. Written as DNA, the CDR3 is TGTGCCAGCAGCGTAGCAGCGGGGAGAGGAAATGAGCAGTTCTTC.